One sample yielded the 12 T cell receptor beta chains listed below, sequenced in a study of T-cell reconstitution after alpha-beta-depleted transplantation in children. Preparation of the TCRbeta library was carried out with unique molecular identifiers. TCRdb reprocessed the PCR reads via MiXCR and lists one record per CDR3 protein. The table has 330,000 or so distinct CDR3 sequences, over 9% seen once. The sample here was PBMCs, taken before TCRalphabeta/CD19-depleted stem cell transplant. The receptors stem from a boy younger than two with acute myeloid leukemia, due to receive a stem cell transplant.

This clonotype was found many times. The rearrangement joins TRBV5-1 to TRBJ2-2; D might be TRBD1 (7 bases). Trimming shortened V by 0 bases and J by 3 bases, and 12 bases separated the two germline ends. CDR3 length: 16 amino acids. Per germline, CDR1 SGHRS and CDR2 YFSETQ. The CDR3 region is CASSLGGTAYTGELFF. For the CDR3, the DNA is TGCGCCAGCAGCTTGGGCGGGACAGCCTACACCGGGGAGCTGTTTTTT.

As to this clonotype: This may be a read error, as it is one base from a much larger clone. This rearrangement joins TRBV7-9 to TRBJ2-2; tentatively, D is TRBD1 (6 bases). Germline V gene data show CDR1 as SEHNR and CDR2 as FQNEAQ (reference sequence). The CDR3 loop spans 16 amino acids. The V end was cut by 3 bases, the J end by 7 bases, with 18 bases between. The CDR3 loop is CASSFATQGQGGELFF. CDR3 in DNA: TGTGCCAGCAGCTTCGCGACCCAGGGGCAAGGCGGGGAGCTGTTTTTT. Filled out from reference TRBV7-9 and TRBJ2-2, the complete variable domain reads DTGVSQNPRHKITKRGQNVTFRCDPISEHNRLYWYRQTLGQGPEFLTYFQNEAQLEKSRLLSDRFSAERPKGSFSTLEIQRTEQGDSAMYLCASSFATQGQGGELFFGEGSRLTVL.

Many counts were recorded for this clonotype. The rearrangement joins TRBV29-1 to TRBJ2-6; no clear D. The V end lost 4 bases, the J end lost 0 bases, and 7 bases lay between the germline ends. This CDR3 contains 14 residues. Germline V CDR1 and CDR2: SQVTM, ANQGSEA. Here the CDR3 DNA reads TGCAGCGTTGCTTGGGGCTCTGGGGCCAACGTCCTGACTTTC. Amino acid sequence: CSVAWGSGANVLTF.

This clonotype was counted at least ten times. The rearrangement uses TRBV12-3 or TRBV12-4 and TRBJ2-7; tentatively, D is TRBD1 (6 bases). Trimming removed 0 bases from V and 3 bases from J, with 15 bases in between. The CDR3 extends over 16 amino acids. The chain's CDR3 is CASSLALGTGRYEQYF. In DNA, the CDR3 is TGTGCCAGCAGTTTAGCGCTAGGAACAGGGCGCTACGAGCAGTACTTC.

This clonotype was observed a handful of times. The rearrangement uses TRBV12-3 or TRBV12-4 and TRBJ1-5; D is undetermined. Trimming cost V 6 bases and J 0 bases, with 15 bases left between them. The CDR3 covers 16 residues. The CDR3 is CASSSWAQNSNQPQHF. DNA for the CDR3: TGTGCCAGCAGCTCTTGGGCCCAAAATAGCAATCAGCCCCAGCATTTT.

The chain couples TRBV7-2 to TRBJ2-3, with a weak D call TRBD1 (6 bases). This CDR3 spans 15 amino acids. Germline V gene sequence: CDR1 SGHTA, CDR2 FQGNSA. With 1 base removed from V and 1 base from J, the gap between germline ends came to 9 bases. Written as DNA, the CDR3 is TGTGCCAGCAGCTTAGACGGGACACGCACAGATACGCAGTATTTT. Its translation is CASSLDGTRTDTQYF.

This chain links TRBV7-6 with TRBJ1-6; D remains ambiguous. Trimming pared 1 base from V and 4 bases from J, leaving 5 bases between. The germline CDR1 and CDR2 sequences are SGHVS and FNYEAQ. The CDR3 runs to 14 residues. The CDR3, as DNA: TGTGCCAGCAGCTTAGGAGAGTATAATTCACCCCTCCACTTT. Translation gives CASSLGEYNSPLHF.

The chain couples TRBV19 to TRBJ1-6, with D hard to call. CDR1 and CDR2 from the germline V gene are LNHDA and SQIVND (reference sequence). The CDR3 sequence is 12 residues long. Deletions cut 4 bases from V and 10 bases from J, with 8 bases between. Here the CDR3 reads CASSTGRSPLHF. The DNA for the CDR3 is TGTGCCAGTAGTACGGGCCGATCACCCCTCCACTTT.

This clonotype was counted at least ten times. The chain is built from TRBV6-5 and TRBJ2-4, with TRBD1 matching over 9 bases. Trimming cost V 0 bases and J 7 bases; bases outside gene matches: 4. Germline V lookup: CDR1 MNHEY, CDR2 SVGAGI. The CDR3 is 15 residues long. CDR3 residues: CASSYSGTGKNIQYF. In DNA, the CDR3 is TGTGCCAGCAGTTACTCAGGGACAGGGAAGAACATTCAGTACTTC.

This clonotype has just a few counts. The V gene is TRBV7-9, the J gene TRBJ2-5; no firm D call. Germline V gives CDR1 SEHNR, CDR2 FQNEAQ (reference sequence). This CDR3 has 13 residues. Trimming removed 3 bases from V and 5 bases from J, with 10 bases in between. The CDR3 sequence: CASSFNRVETQYF. CDR3 sequence (DNA): TGTGCCAGCAGCTTCAATAGGGTGGAGACCCAGTACTTC.

This clonotype was recorded a few times. The rearrangement links TRBV5-6 to TRBJ2-1; D unresolved. The CDR3 spans 15 residues. V lost 0 bases and J 4 bases, leaving 11 bases between the germline ends. Germline V gives CDR1 SGHDT, CDR2 YYEEEE. CDR3: CASSLAGDGYNEQFF. CDR3 in DNA: TGTGCCAGCAGCTTGGCAGGTGACGGGTACAATGAGCAGTTCTTC.

This clonotype was recorded a few times. The gene calls are TRBV23-1 and TRBJ2-7, with no clear D. TRBV23-1 is reported as an ORF; its role is uncertain. V was clipped by 0 bases and J by 9 bases, with 6 bases between them. CDR3 size: 11 residues. The CDR3 here is CASSQSQVQYF. Here the CDR3 DNA reads TGCGCCAGCAGTCAATCGCAGGTGCAGTACTTC.